Listed below are T cell receptor beta chains from one sample, sequenced in a study of blood T cell repertoires in COVID-19. Clones were sequenced by immunoSEQ multiplex PCR, and TCRdb holds only the in-frame ones, with some missing. The repertoire has about 300,000 clones, approximately 85% of them found once; the top ten carry under 2.5%. Material for sequencing was PBMCs or T cells enriched from blood (not recorded which). All receptors come from a man between 25 and 39 years old who had recovered from COVID-19. CDR3s include the opening cysteine and the closing phenylalanine or tryptophan. Each record gives: D gene, clone size, V gene, J gene, CDR3 DNA, CDR3 protein. The D gene is left open where the match is weak. Not every row has a clone size; where given, it reads once, few, many or a size class.

D: TRBD1
size: .
V: TRBV5-1
J: TRBJ1-6
DNA: TGCGCCAGCAGCACTACAGGGGACCAAAATTCACCCCTCCACTTT
CDR3: CASSTTGDQNSPLHF

D: TRBD2
size: .
V: TRBV7-7
J: TRBJ2-2
DNA: TGTGCTAGCAGCCTTGGACTAGCGGGGAACACCGGGGAGCTGTTTTTT
CDR3: CASSLGLAGNTGELFF

D: .
size: .
V: TRBV6-4
J: TRBJ1-6
DNA: TGTGCCAGCAGTGAGAGGCTGACCTATAATTCACCCCTCCACTTT
CDR3: CASSERLTYNSPLHF

D: TRBD2
size: .
V: TRBV19
J: TRBJ2-1
DNA: TGTGCCGTTATAGCGGGGGGGTCCTACAATGAGCAGTTCTTC
CDR3: CAVIAGGSYNEQFF

D: .
size: .
V: TRBV7-2
J: TRBJ1-3
DNA: TGTGCCAGCAGCCTACAGGGCTCTGGAAACACCATATATTTT
CDR3: CASSLQGSGNTIYF

D: .
size: .
V: TRBV24-1
J: TRBJ2-3
DNA: TGTGCCACCAGTGATACGGGGGGCAACACAGATACGCAGTATTTT
CDR3: CATSDTGGNTDTQYF

D: .
size: once
V: TRBV6-5
J: TRBJ1-1
DNA: TGTGCCAGCAGTTACGTCGGGCAGGGTCGGGCTTTCTTT
CDR3: CASSYVGQGRAFF

D: TRBD1
size: .
V: TRBV2
J: TRBJ1-6
DNA: TGTGCCAGCAGTGAATCGACAGGGGTTATCCTTAATTCACCCCTCCACTTT
CDR3: CASSESTGVILNSPLHF

D: .
size: .
V: TRBV6-5
J: TRBJ1-2
DNA: TGTGCCAGCAAGACAGCTAACTATGGCTACACCTTC
CDR3: CASKTANYGYTF

D: .
size: many
V: TRBV7-2
J: TRBJ2-7
DNA: TGTGCCAGCAGCTTAGACATCCACTCCTACGAGCAGTACTTC
CDR3: CASSLDIHSYEQYF

D: .
size: .
V: TRBV30
J: TRBJ2-5
DNA: TGTGCCTGGAGTGTACGGGTCCCCGACAGAGACCATAGATACCAAGAGACCCAGTACTTC
CDR3: CAWSVRVPDRDHRYQETQYF

D: .
size: .
V: TRBV30
J: TRBJ1-4
DNA: TGTGCCTGGAGTGTGCCCAGGGGTAGAGGTGAAAAACTGTTTTTT
CDR3: CAWSVPRGRGEKLFF

D: .
size: .
V: TRBV27
J: TRBJ1-5
DNA: TGTGCCAGCAGTTTAACCCGAGGGCAGCCCCAGCATTTT
CDR3: CASSLTRGQPQHF

D: .
size: few
V: TRBV19
J: TRBJ2-3
DNA: TGTGCCAGTAGTACAGACAGGAGCACAGATACGCAGTATTTT
CDR3: CASSTDRSTDTQYF

D: TRBD1
size: .
V: TRBV5-1
J: TRBJ1-2
DNA: TGCGCCAGCAGCACCGGGACAGGACAGGGCTACACCTTC
CDR3: CASSTGTGQGYTF

D: TRBD1
size: once
V: TRBV6-5
J: TRBJ1-1
DNA: TGTGCCAGCAGTTACCCCGGGACAGTAGAAGCTTTCTTT
CDR3: CASSYPGTVEAFF

D: .
size: .
V: TRBV5-1
J: TRBJ1-1
DNA: TGCGCCAGCAGCTTGAAATTAGACACTGAAGCTTTCTTT
CDR3: CASSLKLDTEAFF

D: .
size: .
V: TRBV3-1/TRBV3-2
J: TRBJ2-3
DNA: TGTGCCAGCAGCCAAGACCAGGGCGGAACGCAGTATTTT
CDR3: CASSQDQGGTQYF

D: TRBD1
size: .
V: TRBV9
J: TRBJ2-5
DNA: TGTGCCAGCAGCACCGGACAGGGGGCGGTTATAGAGACCCAGTACTTC
CDR3: CASSTGQGAVIETQYF

D: .
size: .
V: TRBV20-1
J: TRBJ2-5
DNA: TGCAGTGCTAGTAGGCGGGGGCAGGAGACCCAGTACTTC
CDR3: CSASRRGQETQYF

D: .
size: .
V: TRBV5-1
J: TRBJ1-3
DNA: TGCGCCAGCAGCCCGGCGTCAGGCTCTGGAAACACCATATATTTT
CDR3: CASSPASGSGNTIYF

D: .
size: .
V: TRBV6-1
J: TRBJ2-3
DNA: TGTGCCAGCAGTGAAGGAGGGCCCCCGGGGTATTTT
CDR3: CASSEGGPPGYF

D: .
size: .
V: TRBV6-1
J: TRBJ1-3
DNA: TGTGCCAGCAGTGAAAGCGGGGTTGGAAACACCATATATTTT
CDR3: CASSESGVGNTIYF

D: .
size: .
V: TRBV11-2
J: TRBJ1-1
DNA: TGTGCCAGCAGCTTAACAGGTACCGCTGAAGCTTTCTTT
CDR3: CASSLTGTAEAFF

D: .
size: once
V: TRBV5-1
J: TRBJ2-5
DNA: TGCGCCAGCAGCCCCGCACAGTACCAAGAGACCCAGTACTTC
CDR3: CASSPAQYQETQYF

D: .
size: .
V: TRBV12-3/TRBV12-4
J: TRBJ1-1
DNA: TGTGCCAGCAGTTTCAGGAACACTGAAGCTTTCTTT
CDR3: CASSFRNTEAFF

D: .
size: .
V: TRBV7-3
J: TRBJ1-1
DNA: TGTGCCAGCAGCTTAGATGGAGGGAGGGGTGAAGCTTTCTTT
CDR3: CASSLDGGRGEAFF

D: .
size: few
V: TRBV7-2
J: TRBJ1-2
DNA: TGTGCCAGCAGCATACAGGAGAACTATGGCTACACCTTC
CDR3: CASSIQENYGYTF

D: .
size: many
V: TRBV4-2
J: TRBJ1-1
DNA: TGTGCCAGCAGCCCAGCAACCGGGACATTGGACACTGAAGCTTTCTTT
CDR3: CASSPATGTLDTEAFF

D: .
size: once
V: TRBV19
J: TRBJ1-5
DNA: TGTGCCAGTAGTATAGGCCCAGGGGAAGGGTACAATCAGCCCCAGCATTTT
CDR3: CASSIGPGEGYNQPQHF

D: .
size: .
V: TRBV25-1
J: TRBJ2-2
DNA: TGTGCCAGCAGTGAATGGAGCGCGAACACCGGGGAGCTGTTTTTT
CDR3: CASSEWSANTGELFF

D: TRBD1
size: .
V: TRBV7-9
J: TRBJ2-5
DNA: TGTGCCAGCAGCTTCGCAAGACCCGGGACAGGGGGCAGGGAGACCCAGTACTTC
CDR3: CASSFARPGTGGRETQYF

D: TRBD2
size: .
V: TRBV10-2
J: TRBJ2-1
DNA: TGCGCCAGCAGTATAGCGGGGGGCTTACCAAATGAGCAGTTCTTC
CDR3: CASSIAGGLPNEQFF

D: .
size: .
V: TRBV11-2
J: TRBJ1-4
DNA: TGTGCCAGCAGCCCCTATGAAAAACTGTTTTTT
CDR3: CASSPYEKLFF

D: .
size: .
V: TRBV15
J: TRBJ1-2
DNA: TGTGCCACCAGCAGAGAGACAGGTTCCTCCTATGGCTACACCTTC
CDR3: CATSRETGSSYGYTF

D: .
size: .
V: TRBV5-4
J: TRBJ1-1
DNA: TGTGCCAGCAGCGCGGTAGGCACCCTGAACACTGAAGCTTTCTTT
CDR3: CASSAVGTLNTEAFF

D: .
size: .
V: TRBV9
J: TRBJ1-2
DNA: TGTGCCAGCAGCGGGAGAGGCGAGATTGACTATGGCTACACCTTC
CDR3: CASSGRGEIDYGYTF

D: .
size: .
V: TRBV6-6
J: TRBJ1-3
DNA: TGTGCCAGCCTAACCTCTGGAAACACCATATATTTT
CDR3: CASLTSGNTIYF

D: .
size: .
V: TRBV6-2/TRBV6-3
J: TRBJ2-6
DNA: TGTGCCAGCAGTGAGGTCTCTGGGGCCAACGTCCTGACTTTC
CDR3: CASSEVSGANVLTF

D: .
size: .
V: TRBV13
J: TRBJ1-1
DNA: TGTGCCAGCAGCTTAGAACACGGGATGAACACTGAAGCTTTCTTT
CDR3: CASSLEHGMNTEAFF

D: TRBD1
size: .
V: TRBV5-1
J: TRBJ1-1
DNA: TGCGCCAGCAGCTTCAGGACAGGGGGCGCTGGGATGAACACTGAAGCTTTCTTT
CDR3: CASSFRTGGAGMNTEAFF

D: .
size: .
V: TRBV10-3
J: TRBJ1-2
DNA: TGTGCCATCAGTCGGGACATGGGGAACGATGGCTACACCTTC
CDR3: CAISRDMGNDGYTF

D: .
size: .
V: TRBV15
J: TRBJ1-1
DNA: TGTGCCACCAGCAGAGTAACAGGTGACATTGAAGCTTTCTTT
CDR3: CATSRVTGDIEAFF

D: .
size: .
V: TRBV12-3/TRBV12-4
J: TRBJ2-7
DNA: TGTGCCAGCAGGCTTAGTGCGTCCTACGAGCAGTACTTC
CDR3: CASRLSASYEQYF

D: .
size: .
V: TRBV4-3
J: TRBJ2-1
DNA: TGCGCCAGCAGCGGAAGTATGGGAGTGGATGAGCAGTTCTTC
CDR3: CASSGSMGVDEQFF

D: TRBD1
size: .
V: TRBV29-1
J: TRBJ1-1
DNA: TGCAGCGCCATGACAGGGTTCGCTGAAGCTTTCTTT
CDR3: CSAMTGFAEAFF

D: .
size: few
V: TRBV30
J: TRBJ2-7
DNA: TGTGCCTGGAGTGTACCGGGCAGGGAATACGAGCAGTACTTC
CDR3: CAWSVPGREYEQYF

D: TRBD2
size: .
V: TRBV11-2
J: TRBJ2-1
DNA: TGTGCCAGCAGCGGCCCCGGGACTAGCGCCCTAAGCGATGAGCAGTTCTTC
CDR3: CASSGPGTSALSDEQFF

D: TRBD1
size: .
V: TRBV11-2
J: TRBJ1-2
DNA: TGTGCCAGCAGCCCTGACAGGGGGCCTGGCTACACCTTC
CDR3: CASSPDRGPGYTF

D: .
size: .
V: TRBV7-9
J: TRBJ2-1
DNA: TGTGCCAGCAGCTTAGCTCAGGGTCTACAGCAGTTCTTC
CDR3: CASSLAQGLQQFF

D: .
size: .
V: TRBV5-1
J: TRBJ1-2
DNA: TGCGCCAGCAGCAGTGACAGTTTTAACTATGGCTACACCTTC
CDR3: CASSSDSFNYGYTF

D: TRBD1
size: .
V: TRBV11-2
J: TRBJ2-1
DNA: TGTGCCAGCAAACAGGGGGCTAATGAGCAGTTCTTC
CDR3: CASKQGANEQFF

D: .
size: .
V: TRBV7-8
J: TRBJ1-2
DNA: TGTGCCAGCGGGACGACTGGAGGGGCATCAAACTATGGCTACACCTTC
CDR3: CASGTTGGASNYGYTF